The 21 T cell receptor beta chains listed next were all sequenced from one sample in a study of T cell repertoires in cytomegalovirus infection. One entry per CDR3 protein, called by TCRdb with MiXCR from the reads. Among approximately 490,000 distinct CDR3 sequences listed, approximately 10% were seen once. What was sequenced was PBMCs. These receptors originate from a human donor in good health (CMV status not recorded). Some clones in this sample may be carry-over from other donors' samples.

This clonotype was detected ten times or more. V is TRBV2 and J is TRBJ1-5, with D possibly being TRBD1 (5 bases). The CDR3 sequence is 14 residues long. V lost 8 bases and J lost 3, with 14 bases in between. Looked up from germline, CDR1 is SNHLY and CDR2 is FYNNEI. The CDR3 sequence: CASSYPGPNQPQHF. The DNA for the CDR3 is TGTGCCAGCTCCTACCCGGGGCCCAATCAGCCCCAGCATTTT.

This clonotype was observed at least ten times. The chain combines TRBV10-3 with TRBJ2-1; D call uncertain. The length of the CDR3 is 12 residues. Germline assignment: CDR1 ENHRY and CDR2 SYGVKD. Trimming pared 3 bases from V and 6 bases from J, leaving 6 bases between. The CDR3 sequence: CAISEDPNEQFF. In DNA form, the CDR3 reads TGTGCCATCAGTGAAGACCCCAATGAGCAGTTCTTC.

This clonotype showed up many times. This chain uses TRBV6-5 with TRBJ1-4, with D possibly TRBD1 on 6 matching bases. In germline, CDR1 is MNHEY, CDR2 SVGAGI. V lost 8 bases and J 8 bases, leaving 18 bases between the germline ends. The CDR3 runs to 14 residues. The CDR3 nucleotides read TGTGCCAGCCGCAAACTGGCGGGGGGCGAAAAACTGTTTTTT. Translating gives CASRKLAGGEKLFF.

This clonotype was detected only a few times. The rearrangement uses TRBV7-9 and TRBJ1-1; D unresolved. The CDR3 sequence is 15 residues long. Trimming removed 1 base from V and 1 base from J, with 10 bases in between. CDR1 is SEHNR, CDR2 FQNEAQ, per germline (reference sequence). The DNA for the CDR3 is TGTGCCAGCAGCTTAGATGGCCGGCCGAACACTGAAGCTTTCTTT. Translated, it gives CASSLDGRPNTEAFF.

The CDR3, as DNA: TGTGCCACGATGGGCAGGGGGGGCTATGGCTACACCTTC. This encodes CATMGRGGYGYTF. This rearrangement joins TRBV27 to TRBJ1-2, with 7 bases matching TRBD1. The V gene end was trimmed by 10 bases and the J gene end by 4 bases; junction bases not matched to a gene: 9. The CDR3 extends over 13 amino acids. Germline lookup yields CDR1 MNHEY and CDR2 SMNVEV (reference sequence).

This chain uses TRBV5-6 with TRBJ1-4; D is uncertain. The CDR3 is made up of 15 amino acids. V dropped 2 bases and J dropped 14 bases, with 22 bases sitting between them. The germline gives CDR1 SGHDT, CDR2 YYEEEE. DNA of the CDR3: TGTGCCAGCAGCTTCACCGTCAATGACCGAGGAAGGCTGTTTTTT. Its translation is CASSFTVNDRGRLFF. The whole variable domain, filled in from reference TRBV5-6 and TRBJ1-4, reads DAGVTQSPTHLIKTRGQQVTLRCSPKSGHDTVSWYQQALGQGPQFIFQYYEEEERQRGNFPDRFSGHQFPNYSSELNVNALLLGDSALYLCASSFTVNDRGRLFFGSGTQLSVL.

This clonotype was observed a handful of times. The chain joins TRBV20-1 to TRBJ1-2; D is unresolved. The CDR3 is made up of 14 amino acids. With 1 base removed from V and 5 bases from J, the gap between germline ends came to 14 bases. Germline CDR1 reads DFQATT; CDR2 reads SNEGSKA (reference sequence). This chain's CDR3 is CSARAADGGYGYTF. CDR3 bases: TGCAGTGCTAGAGCGGCGGACGGAGGGTATGGCTACACCTTC.

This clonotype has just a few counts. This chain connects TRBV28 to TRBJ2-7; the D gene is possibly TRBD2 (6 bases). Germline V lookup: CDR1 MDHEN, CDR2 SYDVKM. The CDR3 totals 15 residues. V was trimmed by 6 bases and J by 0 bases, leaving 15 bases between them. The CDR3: CASSSVAENSYEQYF. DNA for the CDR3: TGTGCCAGCAGCTCGGTAGCGGAAAACTCCTACGAGCAGTACTTC.

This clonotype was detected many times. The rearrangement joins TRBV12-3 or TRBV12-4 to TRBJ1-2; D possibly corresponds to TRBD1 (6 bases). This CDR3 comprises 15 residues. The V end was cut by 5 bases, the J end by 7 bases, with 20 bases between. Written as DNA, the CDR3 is TGTGCCAGCAGTCTCGGAAGGGGGGTCTCTGGTGGCTACACCTTC. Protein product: CASSLGRGVSGGYTF.

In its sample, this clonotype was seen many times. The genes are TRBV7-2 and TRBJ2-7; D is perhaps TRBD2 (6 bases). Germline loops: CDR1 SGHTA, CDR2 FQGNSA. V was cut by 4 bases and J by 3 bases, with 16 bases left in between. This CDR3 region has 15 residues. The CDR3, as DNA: TGTGCCAGCAGCTCCCTCGGGAGATTCGACTACGAGCAGTACTTC. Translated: CASSSLGRFDYEQYF.

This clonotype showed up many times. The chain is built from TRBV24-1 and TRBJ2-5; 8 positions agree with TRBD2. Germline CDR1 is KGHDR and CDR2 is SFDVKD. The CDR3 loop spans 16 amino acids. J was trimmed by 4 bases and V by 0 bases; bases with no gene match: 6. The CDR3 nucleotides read TGTGCCACCAGTGATTTGTCGGGAGGGGTACCAGAGACCCAGTACTTC. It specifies CATSDLSGGVPETQYF.

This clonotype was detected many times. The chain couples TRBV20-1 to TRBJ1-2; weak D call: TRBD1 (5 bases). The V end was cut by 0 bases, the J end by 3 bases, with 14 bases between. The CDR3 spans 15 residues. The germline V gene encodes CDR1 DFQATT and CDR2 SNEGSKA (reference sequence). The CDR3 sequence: CSARDLFRGDYGYTF. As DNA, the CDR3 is TGCAGTGCTAGAGATCTTTTTAGGGGAGACTATGGCTACACCTTC.

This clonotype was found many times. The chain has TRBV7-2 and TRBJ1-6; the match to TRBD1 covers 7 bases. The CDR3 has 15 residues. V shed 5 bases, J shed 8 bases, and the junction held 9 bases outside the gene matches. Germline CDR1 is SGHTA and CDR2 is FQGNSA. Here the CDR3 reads CASSVTGTVDSPLHF. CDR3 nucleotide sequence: TGTGCCAGCAGCGTCACCGGGACAGTCGATTCACCCCTCCACTTT.

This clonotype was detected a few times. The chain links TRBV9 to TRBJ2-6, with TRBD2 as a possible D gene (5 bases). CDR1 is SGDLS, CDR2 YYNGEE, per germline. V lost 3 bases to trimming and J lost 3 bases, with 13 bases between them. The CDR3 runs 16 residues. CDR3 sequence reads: CASSAGPGIGANVLTF. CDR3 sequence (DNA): TGTGCCAGCAGCGCCGGACCGGGGATTGGGGCCAACGTCCTGACTTTC.

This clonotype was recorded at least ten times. The CDR3 loop reads CASSQARGSPLHF. CDR3 nucleotide sequence: TGTGCCAGCAGTCAAGCCCGGGGTTCACCCCTCCACTTT. The chain couples TRBV27 to TRBJ1-6; no firm D call. The length of the CDR3 is 13 residues. Per germline, CDR1 MNHEY and CDR2 SMNVEV (reference sequence). The V gene lost 5 bases and the J gene lost 9 bases, with 11 bases spanning the gap.

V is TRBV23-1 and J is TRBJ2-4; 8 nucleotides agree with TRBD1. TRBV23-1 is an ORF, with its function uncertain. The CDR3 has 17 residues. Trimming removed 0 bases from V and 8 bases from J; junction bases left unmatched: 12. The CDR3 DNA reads TGCGCCAGCAGTCAATCGAATTCGCAGGGGGCCTATTACATTCAGTACTTC. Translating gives CASSQSNSQGAYYIQYF.

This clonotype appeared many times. CDR3 DNA: TGTGCCAGCAGCTTAGGAGGCCACAGGGGGTCGAACATTCAGTACTTC. Translation: CASSLGGHRGSNIQYF. This chain joins TRBV7-8 and TRBJ2-4; 8 bases are shared with TRBD1. This CDR3 has 16 residues. The germline gives CDR1 SGHVS, CDR2 FQNEAQ. V was clipped by 1 base and J by 7 bases; unmatched bases: 9.

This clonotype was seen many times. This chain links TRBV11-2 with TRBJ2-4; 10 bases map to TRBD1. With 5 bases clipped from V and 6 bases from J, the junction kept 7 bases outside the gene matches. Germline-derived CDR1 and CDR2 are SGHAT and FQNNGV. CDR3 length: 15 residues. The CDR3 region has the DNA TGTGCCAGCAGCCAGAGGGACAGGGGCCGAAACATTCAGTACTTC. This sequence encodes CASSQRDRGRNIQYF.

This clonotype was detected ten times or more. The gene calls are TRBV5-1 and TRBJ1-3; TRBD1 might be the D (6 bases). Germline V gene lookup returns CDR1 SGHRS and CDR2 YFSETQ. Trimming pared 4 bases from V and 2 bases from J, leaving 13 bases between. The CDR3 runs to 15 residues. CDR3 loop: CASSIPQGTGNTIYF. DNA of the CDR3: TGCGCCAGCAGCATACCACAGGGAACTGGAAACACCATATATTTT.

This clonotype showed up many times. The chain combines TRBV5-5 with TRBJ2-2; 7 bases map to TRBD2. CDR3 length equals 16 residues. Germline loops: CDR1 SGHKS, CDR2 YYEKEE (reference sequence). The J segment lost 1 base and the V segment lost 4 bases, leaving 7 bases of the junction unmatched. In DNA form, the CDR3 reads TGTGCCAGCAGCCCGAGACTAGCCGTGAACACCGGGGAGCTGTTTTTT. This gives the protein CASSPRLAVNTGELFF.

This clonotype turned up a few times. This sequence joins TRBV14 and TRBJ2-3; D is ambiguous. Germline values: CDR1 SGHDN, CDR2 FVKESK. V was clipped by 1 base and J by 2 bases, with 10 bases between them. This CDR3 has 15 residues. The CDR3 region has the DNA TGTGCCAGCAGCCAAGTTGCTGTGTTCACAGATACGCAGTATTTT. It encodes CASSQVAVFTDTQYF.